The next 32 T cell receptor beta chains were all read from a single sample in a study of T cell responses to AZD1222 COVID-19 vaccine. The method was immunoSEQ multiplex PCR; TCRdb's version includes in-frame clones alone and lacks a portion of them. The data contain 100,000 or so clones, 87% of them singletons. The sample was peripheral blood, taken on day 0 of AZD1222 vaccination. The receptors were sampled from an adult in good health.

The rearrangement uses TRBV5-1 and TRBJ2-7, with a possible D match to TRBD2 (5 bases). V was shortened by 4 bases and J by 3 bases, with 29 bases between the two germline ends. The CDR3 runs 19 residues. Germline V lookup: CDR1 SGHRS, CDR2 YFSETQ. This CDR3 is CASSAESSFRVLTNYEQYF. The CDR3 region has the DNA TGCGCCAGCAGCGCGGAATCTAGCTTTAGGGTCCTCACTAACTACGAGCAGTACTTC.

The gene calls are TRBV11-2 and TRBJ1-2, with unresolved D. The CDR3 spans 15 residues. Germline loops: CDR1 SGHAT, CDR2 FQNNGV. V lost 1 base and J lost 2, with 11 bases in between. The chain's CDR3 is CASSLGVASNYGYTF. The CDR3 DNA reads TGTGCCAGCAGCTTAGGGGTAGCCTCAAACTATGGCTACACCTTC.

The chain joins TRBV30 to TRBJ1-2; TRBD1 matches 9 bases. Trimming removed 5 bases from V and 6 bases from J; junction bases left unmatched: 7. Germline CDR1 is GTSNPN and CDR2 is SVGIG (reference sequence). The CDR3 consists of 13 residues. Here the CDR3 DNA reads TGTGCCTGGGGAGGGACAGGGAAGGATGGCTACACCTTC. This encodes CAWGGTGKDGYTF.

The genes are TRBV28 and TRBJ1-2; maybe TRBD1 (6 bases). V was shortened by 4 bases and J by 5 bases, with 20 bases between the two germline ends. Germline CDR1 reads MDHEN; CDR2 reads SYDVKM. The CDR3 extends over 16 amino acids. CDR3 amino acids: CASSSAGTVGAYGYTF. The DNA for the CDR3 is TGTGCCAGCAGTTCGGCGGGGACCGTGGGGGCGTATGGCTACACCTTC.

The chain couples TRBV30 to TRBJ1-2, with no clear D. The CDR3 has 16 residues. V was cut by 0 bases and J by 2 bases, with 16 bases left in between. Germline CDR1 and CDR2: GTSNPN and SVGIG (reference sequence). The CDR3 nucleotides are TGTGCCTGGAGTGTCCCGCAATGGAGGAGGAACTATGGCTACACCTTC. Translating it yields CAWSVPQWRRNYGYTF.

CDR3 in amino acids: CASSGLAGAPGTGELFF. Here the CDR3 DNA reads TGTGCCAGCAGCGGTCTAGCGGGAGCGCCTGGGACCGGGGAGCTGTTTTTT. The chain couples TRBV9 to TRBJ2-2; 10 positions match TRBD2. Germline CDR1 SGDLS, CDR2 YYNGEE. The length of the CDR3 is 17 residues. V lost 3 bases and J lost 5; bases outside the gene matches: 10.

The rearrangement links TRBV7-8 to TRBJ1-5; D is unclear. CDR1 is SGHVS and CDR2 is FQNEAQ in the germline V gene. This CDR3 region has 12 residues. Trimming cost V 5 bases and J 6 bases, with 8 bases left between them. CDR3 loop: CASSTSGQPQHF. For the CDR3, the DNA is TGTGCCAGCAGCACGTCGGGTCAGCCCCAGCATTTT.

Of note for this clone: One junction end disagrees with the germline gene, perhaps due to a read error. This chain links TRBV2 with TRBJ2-5, with 9 bases that match TRBD2. The CDR3 is made up of 11 amino acids. CDR1 is SNHLY, CDR2 FYNNEI, per germline. The CDR3 DNA reads TGTGCCAGCAGTGAAAGCGGGAGGCCCAACTTC. Amino acid sequence: CASSESGRPNF.

The chain couples TRBV4-2 to TRBJ2-7; 7 positions match TRBD2. CDR1 LGHNA and CDR2 YNFKEQ come from the germline V gene. The CDR3 is 13 residues long. Trimming at V came to 4 bases and at J to 2 bases, leaving 2 bases not matched to a gene. The CDR3 reads CASSPGLAYEQYF. CDR3 DNA sequence: TGTGCCAGCAGCCCCGGACTAGCCTACGAGCAGTACTTC.

The rearrangement joins TRBV11-2 to TRBJ1-1; D unclear. This CDR3 contains 15 residues. V lost 0 bases and J 3 bases, leaving 11 bases between the germline ends. Germline loops: CDR1 SGHAT, CDR2 FQNNGV. For the CDR3, the DNA is TGTGCCAGCAGCTTAGAGGTAGCAGCTTACACTGAAGCTTTCTTT. It codes for CASSLEVAAYTEAFF.

The V and J genes are TRBV11-2 and TRBJ1-4; no firm D call. The CDR3 is 13 residues long. The V end was cut by 6 bases, the J end by 7 bases, with 12 bases between. Per germline, CDR1 SGHAT and CDR2 FQNNGV. The CDR3 nucleotides read TGTGCCAGCAGTCCTCCGGAGCGTGAAAAACTGTTTTTT. Translated, it gives CASSPPEREKLFF. Looking up the rest from reference TRBV11-2 and TRBJ1-4 gives the full variable domain: EAGVAQSPRYKIIEKRQSVAFWCNPISGHATLYWYQQILGQGPKLLIQFQNNGVVDDSQLPKDRFSAERLKGVDSTLKIQPAKLEDSAVYLCASSPPEREKLFFGSGTQLSVL.

The V and J genes are TRBV6-5 and TRBJ1-1; D unresolved. Between the trimmed V and J ends, which lost 2 bases and 1 base, there was a span of 5 bases. CDR1 MNHEY and CDR2 SVGAGI come from the germline V gene. The CDR3 is made up of 13 amino acids. The CDR3, as DNA: TGTGCCAGCAGTTACGACGCGAACACTGAAGCTTTCTTT. Amino acid sequence: CASSYDANTEAFF.

The rearrangement links TRBV2 to TRBJ2-3; D may be TRBD1 (6 bases). The V end lost 2 bases, the J end lost 6 bases, and 15 bases lay between the germline ends. The germline V gene has CDR1 SNHLY and CDR2 FYNNEI. The length of the CDR3 is 15 residues. The CDR3: CASSESLGAGDTQYF. The CDR3 nucleotides are TGTGCCAGCAGTGAAAGTCTGGGGGCCGGGGATACGCAGTATTTT.

The chain uses TRBV12-3 or TRBV12-4 and TRBJ1-6; D is unresolved. The CDR3 is 12 residues long. V lost 2 bases and J 13 bases, leaving 9 bases between the germline ends. For the CDR3, the DNA is TGTGCCAGCAGTTTAATCCAGGTCCCCCTCCACTTT. The encoded protein is CASSLIQVPLHF.

This clone was seen a single time. J is TRBJ2-7 and V is TRBV5-1; 7 bases are a match to TRBD1. The CDR3 covers 15 residues. CDR1 and CDR2 (germline): SGHRS, YFSETQ. With V trimmed by 1 base and J by 4 bases, 8 bases remained unmatched. The CDR3 protein is CASSLLAGGIYEQYF. CDR3 sequence (DNA): TGCGCCAGCAGCTTGTTGGCAGGGGGTATTTACGAGCAGTACTTC. Full variable domain (rest looked up from reference TRBV5-1 and TRBJ2-7): KAGVTQTPRYLIKTRGQQVTLSCSPISGHRSVSWYQQTPGQGLQFLFEYFSETQRNKGNFPGRFSGRQFSNSRSEMNVSTLELGDSALYLCASSLLAGGIYEQYFGPGTRLTVT.

The rearrangement links TRBV27 to TRBJ1-5; the D is unclear. The V end was cut by 3 bases, the J end by 5 bases, with 8 bases between. The CDR3 loop spans 13 amino acids. CDR1 MNHEY and CDR2 SMNVEV come from the germline V gene (reference sequence). In nucleotides, the CDR3 is TGTGCCAGCAGTTTTGTACAGCATCAGCCCCAGCATTTT. Protein sequence: CASSFVQHQPQHF.

J is TRBJ2-1 and V is TRBV11-2, with 8 bases aligning to TRBD2. After removal of 0 bases from V and 5 bases from J, the junction contained 6 bases not matched to a gene. The CDR3 contains 16 residues. Germline V lookup: CDR1 SGHAT, CDR2 FQNNGV. DNA of the CDR3: TGTGCCAGCAGCTTAGATAGGGCGGGAGGAAACAATGAGCAGTTCTTC. It encodes CASSLDRAGGNNEQFF.

The gene calls are TRBV29-1 and TRBJ2-7; unclear D gene. The V end was cut by 4 bases, the J end by 6 bases, with 13 bases between. Germline lookup yields CDR1 SQVTM and CDR2 ANQGSEA. This CDR3 is 12 amino acids long. The CDR3 spells CSVAAGGGEQYF. In DNA, the CDR3 is TGCAGCGTTGCTGCCGGTGGCGGCGAGCAGTACTTC.

This clone appeared once. V and J are TRBV5-1 and TRBJ2-1, with 7 bases aligning to TRBD1. The V segment lost 3 bases and the J segment 0 bases; nucleotides outside the gene matches: 9. CDR1 is SGHRS and CDR2 is YFSETQ in the germline V gene. The CDR3 contains 17 residues. CDR3 loop: CASSWLKGASSYNEQFF. The CDR3 DNA follows: TGCGCCAGCAGCTGGCTGAAGGGGGCCAGCTCCTACAATGAGCAGTTCTTC.

The chain couples TRBV30 to TRBJ2-3; 10 nucleotides align to TRBD2. CDR3 length: 15 amino acids. The germline V gene has CDR1 GTSNPN and CDR2 SVGIG (reference sequence). Trimming took 7 bases from V and 1 from J; bases not matched to a gene: 8. In nucleotides, the CDR3 is TGTGCCTCGCCACTCACTAGCGGGGGCACAGATACGCAGTATTTT. This sequence encodes CASPLTSGGTDTQYF.

The count of this clone is one. V is TRBV28 and J is TRBJ1-1; D possibly corresponds to TRBD1 (5 bases). V was cut by 7 bases and J by 2 bases, with 14 bases left in between. Germline V CDR1 and CDR2: MDHEN, SYDVKM. The CDR3 runs 14 residues. CDR3 amino acids: CASTRPGENTEAFF. Written as DNA, the CDR3 is TGTGCCAGCACGAGACCGGGGGAAAACACTGAAGCTTTCTTT. The variable domain in full, completed from reference TRBV28 and TRBJ1-1, reads DVKVTQSSRYLVKRTGEKVFLECVQDMDHENMFWYRQDPGLGLRLIYFSYDVKMKEKGDIPEGYSVSREKKERFSLILESASTNQTSMYLCASTRPGENTEAFFGQGTRLTVV.

The chain uses TRBV27 and TRBJ1-5; D gene unclear. CDR3 length: 12 amino acids. CDR1 and CDR2 (germline): MNHEY, SMNVEV (reference sequence). V was shortened by 4 bases and J by 6 bases, with 7 bases between the two germline ends. The CDR3 region is CASSSQSQPQHF. As DNA, the CDR3 is TGTGCCAGCAGTTCTCAGAGTCAGCCCCAGCATTTT.

This rearrangement joins TRBV5-5 to TRBJ2-7, with TRBD2 as a possible D gene (6 bases). The CDR3 contains 17 residues. The V end lost 3 bases, the J end lost 6 bases, and 25 bases lay between the germline ends. Looked up from germline, CDR1 is SGHKS and CDR2 is YYEKEE (reference sequence). CDR3 residues: CASSWGDQRTTVSEQYF. The CDR3 coding sequence is TGTGCCAGCAGCTGGGGGGATCAGAGGACAACGGTGTCCGAGCAGTACTTC.

For the CDR3, the DNA is TGCGCCAGCAGCTTGGAGAGGGGGCCCTCTTCCACAGATACGCAGTATTTT. As protein: CASSLERGPSSTDTQYF. The chain combines TRBV5-1 with TRBJ2-3; 7 bases are shared with TRBD1. This CDR3 has 17 amino acids. Unmatched junction bases numbered 9, after V lost 0 bases and J lost 2 bases. CDR1 SGHRS and CDR2 YFSETQ come from the germline V gene.

The CDR3 is CASSFGQGQNEQYF. The DNA of the CDR3 is TGTGCCAGCAGCTTCGGACAGGGACAGAACGAGCAGTACTTC. V usage is TRBV11-3 and J usage is TRBJ2-7, with 8 bases matching TRBD1. The CDR3 sequence is 14 residues long. Germline CDR1 and CDR2: SGHNT and YENEEA. With 3 bases clipped from V and 5 bases from J, the junction kept 6 bases outside the gene matches.

CDR3 region: CASSGDSSYEQYF. DNA for the CDR3: TGTGCCAGCAGCGGGGACAGTTCCTACGAGCAGTACTTC. The V and J genes are TRBV9 and TRBJ2-7; 7 bases are shared with TRBD1. Germline CDR1 and CDR2: SGDLS and YYNGEE. This CDR3 has 13 amino acids. Trimming cost V 3 bases and J 1 base; bases outside gene matches: 1.

This chain joins TRBV6-5 and TRBJ1-2; D ambiguous. The CDR3 spans 11 residues. Germline loops: CDR1 MNHEY, CDR2 SVGAGI. V was clipped by 7 bases and J by 8 bases, with 11 bases between them. CDR3 coding DNA: TGTGCCAGCATCACCCTGGAGGGCTACACCTTC. The encoded protein is CASITLEGYTF.

This clone was counted a few times. The DNA of the CDR3 is TGTGCCAGCAGCGAAAGGGGAGGAAATGAGCAGTTCTTC. It yields the protein CASSERGGNEQFF. The rearrangement uses TRBV2 and TRBJ2-1, with D possibly being TRBD2 (6 bases). Germline CDR1 SNHLY, CDR2 FYNNEI. There are 13 residues in the CDR3. The V end lost 6 bases, the J end lost 7 bases, and 13 bases lay between the germline ends.

Written as DNA, the CDR3 is TGCGCCAGCAGCTTGGCCTTGGACAGTAACACCGGGGAGCTGTTTTTT. It is translated as CASSLALDSNTGELFF. The genes are TRBV5-1 and TRBJ2-2; D is perhaps TRBD1 (6 bases). V lost 0 bases and J lost 2, with 11 bases in between. The germline gives CDR1 SGHRS, CDR2 YFSETQ. The CDR3 totals 16 residues.

This chain uses TRBV7-9 with TRBJ2-1; TRBD1 matches 7 bases. This CDR3 is 14 amino acids long. In germline, CDR1 is SEHNR, CDR2 FQNEAQ (reference sequence). CDR3 sequence reads: CAVPGTANYNEQFF. CDR3 coding DNA: TGTGCTGTTCCCGGGACAGCCAACTACAATGAGCAGTTCTTC.

The genes are TRBV11-2 and TRBJ1-2; D unresolved. The CDR3 consists of 17 residues. From germline, CDR1 is SGHAT and CDR2 FQNNGV. The V end lost 5 bases, the J end lost 4 bases, and 23 bases lay between the germline ends. CDR3 amino acids: CASSPPGTRQIVYGYTF. The CDR3 region has the DNA TGTGCCAGCAGCCCACCCGGTACACGTCAGATCGTCTATGGCTACACCTTC.

This clone has just one count. The chain uses TRBV14 and TRBJ1-1; D not certain. V lost 5 bases and J 4 bases, leaving 14 bases between the germline ends. The CDR3 covers 14 residues. Germline V gene data show CDR1 as SGHDN and CDR2 as FVKESK. For the CDR3, the DNA is TGTGCCAGCAGCGCGGGTCTCCTGCCCACTGAAGCTTTCTTT. Translated: CASSAGLLPTEAFF.